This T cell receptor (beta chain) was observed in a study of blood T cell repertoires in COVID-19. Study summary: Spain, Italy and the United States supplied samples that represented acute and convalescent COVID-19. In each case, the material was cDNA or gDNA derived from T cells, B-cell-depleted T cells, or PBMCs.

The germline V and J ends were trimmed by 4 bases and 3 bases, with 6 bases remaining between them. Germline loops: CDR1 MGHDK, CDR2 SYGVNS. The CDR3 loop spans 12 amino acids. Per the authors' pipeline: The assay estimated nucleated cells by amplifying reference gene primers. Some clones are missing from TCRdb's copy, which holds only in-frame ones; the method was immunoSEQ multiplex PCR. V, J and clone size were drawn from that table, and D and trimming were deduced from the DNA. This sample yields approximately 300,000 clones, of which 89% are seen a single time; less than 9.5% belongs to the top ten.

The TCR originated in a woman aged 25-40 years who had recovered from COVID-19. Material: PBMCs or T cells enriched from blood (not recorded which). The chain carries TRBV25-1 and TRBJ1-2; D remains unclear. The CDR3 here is CASSVQDYGYTF. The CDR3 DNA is TGTGCCAGCAGTGTGCAGGACTATGGCTACACCTTC.